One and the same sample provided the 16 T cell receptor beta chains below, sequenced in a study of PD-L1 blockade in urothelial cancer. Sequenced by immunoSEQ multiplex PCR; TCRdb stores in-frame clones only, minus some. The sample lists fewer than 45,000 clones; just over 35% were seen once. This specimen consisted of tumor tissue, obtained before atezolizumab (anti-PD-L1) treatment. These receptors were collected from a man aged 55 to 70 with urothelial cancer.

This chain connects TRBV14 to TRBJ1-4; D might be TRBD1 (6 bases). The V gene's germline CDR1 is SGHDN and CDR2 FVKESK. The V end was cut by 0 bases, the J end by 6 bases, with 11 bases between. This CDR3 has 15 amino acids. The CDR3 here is CASSQEEGVDEKLFF. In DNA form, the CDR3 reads TGTGCCAGCAGCCAAGAAGAGGGGGTGGATGAAAAACTGTTTTTT.

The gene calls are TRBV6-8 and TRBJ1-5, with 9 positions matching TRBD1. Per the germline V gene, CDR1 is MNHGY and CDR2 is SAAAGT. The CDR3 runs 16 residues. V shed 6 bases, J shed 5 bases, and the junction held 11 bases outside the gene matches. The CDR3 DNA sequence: TGTGCCAGCAGCCGACAGGGGGAAGGAGGAGATCAGCCCCAGCATTTT. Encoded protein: CASSRQGEGGDQPQHF.

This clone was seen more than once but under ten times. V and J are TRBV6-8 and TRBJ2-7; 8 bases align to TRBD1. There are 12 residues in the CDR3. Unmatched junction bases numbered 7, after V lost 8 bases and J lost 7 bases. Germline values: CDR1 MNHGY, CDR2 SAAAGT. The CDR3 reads CASRDRIREQYF. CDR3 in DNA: TGTGCCAGCCGGGACAGGATAAGGGAGCAGTACTTC.

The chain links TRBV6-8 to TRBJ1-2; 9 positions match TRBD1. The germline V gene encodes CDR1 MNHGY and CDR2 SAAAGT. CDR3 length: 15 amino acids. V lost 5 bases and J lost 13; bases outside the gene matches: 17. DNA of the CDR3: TGTGCCAGCAGTACCACACAGGGGGCAAGTAAGGGATCCACCTTC. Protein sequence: CASSTTQGASKGSTF.

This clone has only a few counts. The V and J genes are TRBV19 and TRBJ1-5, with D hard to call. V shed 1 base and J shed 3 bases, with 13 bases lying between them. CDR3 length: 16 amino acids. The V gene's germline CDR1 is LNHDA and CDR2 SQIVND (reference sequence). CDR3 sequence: CASSIVGQTFNQPQHF. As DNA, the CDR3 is TGTGCCAGTAGTATAGTCGGGCAGACCTTCAATCAGCCCCAGCATTTT.

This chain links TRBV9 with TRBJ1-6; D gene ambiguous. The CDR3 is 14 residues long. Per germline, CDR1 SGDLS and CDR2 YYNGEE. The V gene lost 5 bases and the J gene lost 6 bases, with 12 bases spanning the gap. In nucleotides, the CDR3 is TGTGCCAGCAGTGAATTATTAATTAATTCACCCCTCCACTTT. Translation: CASSELLINSPLHF.

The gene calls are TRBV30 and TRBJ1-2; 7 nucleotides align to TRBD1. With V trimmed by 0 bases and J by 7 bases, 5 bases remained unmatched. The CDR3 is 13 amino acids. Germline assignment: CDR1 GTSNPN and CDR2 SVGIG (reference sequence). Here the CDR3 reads CAWSVRQGGGYTF. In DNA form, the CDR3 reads TGTGCCTGGAGTGTGAGACAGGGAGGTGGCTACACCTTC.

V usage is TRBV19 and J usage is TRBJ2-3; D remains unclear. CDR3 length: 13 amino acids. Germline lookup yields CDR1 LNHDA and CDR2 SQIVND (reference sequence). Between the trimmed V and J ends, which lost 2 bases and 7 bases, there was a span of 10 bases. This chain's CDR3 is CASSISGSNTQYF. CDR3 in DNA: TGTGCCAGTAGTATATCGGGCAGTAATACGCAGTATTTT.

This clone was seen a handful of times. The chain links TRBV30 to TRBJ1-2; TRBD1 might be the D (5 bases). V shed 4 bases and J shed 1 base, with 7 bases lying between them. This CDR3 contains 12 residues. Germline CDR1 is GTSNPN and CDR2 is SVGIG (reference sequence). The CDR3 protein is CAWTGINYGYTF. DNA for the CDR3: TGTGCCTGGACAGGGATTAACTATGGCTACACCTTC.

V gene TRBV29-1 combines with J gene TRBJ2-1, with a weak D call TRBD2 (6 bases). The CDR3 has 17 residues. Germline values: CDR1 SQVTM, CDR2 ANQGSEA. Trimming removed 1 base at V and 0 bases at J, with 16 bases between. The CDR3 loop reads CSVEARSGYSSYNEQFF. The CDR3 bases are TGCAGCGTTGAAGCGCGTAGCGGCTATAGCTCCTACAATGAGCAGTTCTTC.

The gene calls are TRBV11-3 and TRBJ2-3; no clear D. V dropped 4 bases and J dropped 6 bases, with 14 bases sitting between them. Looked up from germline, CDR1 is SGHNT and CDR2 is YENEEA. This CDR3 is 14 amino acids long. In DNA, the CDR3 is TGTGCCAGCAGCTCCTACCTCACCGGGGATACGCAGTATTTT. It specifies CASSSYLTGDTQYF.

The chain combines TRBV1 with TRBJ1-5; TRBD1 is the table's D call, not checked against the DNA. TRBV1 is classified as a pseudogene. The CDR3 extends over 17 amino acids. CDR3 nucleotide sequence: TGCGCCAGCAGCCAAGATAGGGCAGGGGGCAACAATCAGCCCCAGCATTTT. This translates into CASSQDRAGGNNQPQHF.

The CDR3 DNA follows: TGTGCCAGCTCACCACGCGGTCGTAATGAAAAACTGTTTTTT. This translates into CASSPRGRNEKLFF. The V and J genes are TRBV18 and TRBJ1-4; no clear D gene. Germline-derived CDR1 and CDR2 are KGHSH and LQKENI. There are 14 residues in the CDR3. V lost 1 base, J lost 4 bases, and 7 bases lay in between.

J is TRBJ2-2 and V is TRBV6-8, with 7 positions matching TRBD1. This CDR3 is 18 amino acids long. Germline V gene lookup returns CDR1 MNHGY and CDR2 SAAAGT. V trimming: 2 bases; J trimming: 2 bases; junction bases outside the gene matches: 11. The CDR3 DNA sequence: TGTGCCAGCAGTTACCCAAATACAGGGGCCATAAACACCGGGGAGCTGTTTTTT. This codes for CASSYPNTGAINTGELFF.

CDR3 DNA: TGTGCCAGTAGTACCCTGACAGGGTGGACCACTGAAGCTTTCTTT. Translated: CASSTLTGWTTEAFF. This rearrangement joins TRBV19 to TRBJ1-1; 7 bases map to TRBD1. Per germline, CDR1 LNHDA and CDR2 SQIVND (reference sequence). CDR3 length equals 15 residues. V trimming: 4 bases; J trimming: 4 bases; junction bases outside the gene matches: 9. Complete variable domain (other parts from reference TRBV19 and TRBJ1-1): DGGITQSPKYLFRKEGQNVTLSCEQNLNHDAMYWYRQDPGQGLRLIYYSQIVNDFQKGDIAEGYSVSREKKESFPLTVTSAQKNPTAFYLCASSTLTGWTTEAFFGQGTRLTVV.

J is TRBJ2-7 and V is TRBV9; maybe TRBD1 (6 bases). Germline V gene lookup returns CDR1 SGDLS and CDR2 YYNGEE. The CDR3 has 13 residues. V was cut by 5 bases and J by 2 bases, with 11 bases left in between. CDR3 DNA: TGTGCCAGCAGACTGGACAGACCCTACGAGCAGTACTTC. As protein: CASRLDRPYEQYF.